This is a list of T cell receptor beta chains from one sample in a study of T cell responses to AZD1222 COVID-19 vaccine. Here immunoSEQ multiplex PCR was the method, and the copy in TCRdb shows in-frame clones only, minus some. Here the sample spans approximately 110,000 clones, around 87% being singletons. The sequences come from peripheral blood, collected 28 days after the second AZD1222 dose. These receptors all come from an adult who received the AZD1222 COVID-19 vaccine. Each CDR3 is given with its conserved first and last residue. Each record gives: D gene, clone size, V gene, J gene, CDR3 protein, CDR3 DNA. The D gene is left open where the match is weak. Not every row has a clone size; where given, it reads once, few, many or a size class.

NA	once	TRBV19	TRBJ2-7	CASSTVGEQYF	TGTGCCAGTAGTACCGTGGGCGAGCAGTACTTC
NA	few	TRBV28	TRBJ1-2	CASSPRTENYGYTF	TGTGCCAGCAGTCCGAGGACCGAGAACTATGGCTACACCTTC
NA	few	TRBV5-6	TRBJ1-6	CASSSPRTQGQGSPLHF	TGTGCCAGCAGCTCCCCCCGAACCCAGGGTCAGGGGTCACCCCTCCACTTT
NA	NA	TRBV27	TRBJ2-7	CASSLLASGYEQYF	TGTGCCAGCAGTTTATTGGCAAGCGGCTACGAGCAGTACTTC
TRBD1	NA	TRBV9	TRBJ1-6	CASSRTGTDNSPLHF	TGTGCCAGCAGCAGGACCGGGACAGATAATTCACCCCTCCACTTT
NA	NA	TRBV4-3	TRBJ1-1	CASSRTSQEGAFF	TGCGCCAGCAGCCGAACGTCGCAAGAAGGGGCTTTCTTT
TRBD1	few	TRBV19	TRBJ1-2	CASTTSRDRTGYTF	TGTGCCAGTACCACAAGCCGGGACAGAACTGGCTACACCTTC
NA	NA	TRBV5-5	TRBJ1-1	CASSLLPGLNTEAFF	TGTGCCAGCAGCTTGCTTCCAGGATTGAACACTGAAGCTTTCTTT
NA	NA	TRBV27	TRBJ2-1	CASSEGGRVGEQFF	TGTGCCAGCAGTGAGGGGGGTCGAGTGGGGGAGCAGTTCTTC
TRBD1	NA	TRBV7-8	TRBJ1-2	CASSLLNRQGASPANYGYTF	TGTGCCAGCAGCTTATTGAATCGACAGGGGGCCTCACCAGCTAACTATGGCTACACCTTC
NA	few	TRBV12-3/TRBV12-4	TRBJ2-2	CASSLNGELFF	TGTGCCAGCAGTTTAAACGGGGAGCTGTTTTTT
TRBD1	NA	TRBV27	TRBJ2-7	CASSLKTGPWREQYF	TGTGCCAGCAGTTTAAAGACAGGGCCTTGGCGCGAGCAGTACTTC
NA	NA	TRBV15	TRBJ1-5	CATSRDLSQPQHF	TGTGCCACCAGCAGAGATTTGTCACAGCCCCAGCATTTT
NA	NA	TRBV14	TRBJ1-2	CASSQQGAYGYTF	TGTGCCAGCAGCCAACAGGGTGCCTATGGCTACACCTTC
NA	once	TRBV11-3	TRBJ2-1	CASSLPGTANEQFF	TGTGCCAGCAGCTTACCCGGGACCGCAAATGAGCAGTTCTTC
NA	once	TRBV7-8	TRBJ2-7	CASSSSETDYEQYF	TGTGCCAGCAGCTCTTCAGAGACGGACTACGAGCAGTACTTC
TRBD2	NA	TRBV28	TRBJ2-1	CASSFLAESNEQFF	TGTGCCAGCAGTTTCCTAGCGGAATCGAATGAGCAGTTCTTC
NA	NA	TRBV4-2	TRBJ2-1	CASSQEGERGGYNEQFF	TGTGCCAGCAGCCAAGAGGGCGAACGGGGTGGGTACAATGAGCAGTTCTTC
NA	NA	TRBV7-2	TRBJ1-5	CASSSDSSNQPQHF	TGTGCCAGCAGCTCAGACAGTAGCAATCAGCCCCAGCATTTT
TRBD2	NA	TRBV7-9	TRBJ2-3	CASSTKQLAGGPTDTQYF	TGTGCCAGCAGCACAAAGCAGCTAGCGGGAGGGCCTACAGATACGCAGTATTTT
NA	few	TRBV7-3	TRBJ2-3	CASSLTGVDTQYF	TGTGCCAGCAGCTTAACAGGGGTGGATACGCAGTATTTT
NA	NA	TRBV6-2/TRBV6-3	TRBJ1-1	CASSYWDNEAFF	TGTGCCAGCAGTTACTGGGACAATGAAGCTTTCTTT
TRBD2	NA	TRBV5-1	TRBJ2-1	CASSSNLPGGANEQFF	TGCGCCAGCAGCTCCAACCTTCCGGGAGGTGCCAATGAGCAGTTCTTC
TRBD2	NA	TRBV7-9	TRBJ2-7	CASSFIGLAGGTYEQYF	TGTGCCAGCAGCTTCATTGGACTAGCGGGGGGAACCTACGAGCAGTACTTC
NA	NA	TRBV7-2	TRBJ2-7	CASSLNGPYEQYF	TGTGCCAGCAGCTTGAACGGTCCTTACGAGCAGTACTTC
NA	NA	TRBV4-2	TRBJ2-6	CASSQGESSSGANVLTF	TGTGCCAGCAGCCAAGGGGAGTCTAGCTCTGGGGCCAACGTCCTGACTTTC
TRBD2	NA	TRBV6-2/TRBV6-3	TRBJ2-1	CASSYPSGGINEQFF	TGTGCCAGCAGTTACCCTAGCGGGGGAATAAATGAGCAGTTCTTC
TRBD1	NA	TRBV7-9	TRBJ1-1	CASSSQGVMNTEAFF	TGTGCCAGCAGCTCCCAGGGGGTTATGAACACTGAAGCTTTCTTT
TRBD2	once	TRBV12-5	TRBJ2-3	CASGFGTSGGPDTQYF	TGTGCTAGTGGTTTTGGGACTAGCGGGGGACCCGATACGCAGTATTTT
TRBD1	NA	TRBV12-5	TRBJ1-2	CASGLGQGYGYTF	TGTGCTAGTGGTTTGGGACAGGGCTATGGCTACACCTTC
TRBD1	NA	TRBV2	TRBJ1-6	CASRQGKDSPLHF	TGTGCCAGCCGACAGGGAAAGGATTCACCCCTCCACTTT
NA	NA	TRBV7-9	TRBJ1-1	CASSTSETRAFF	TGTGCCAGCAGCACTTCCGAGACACGCGCTTTCTTT
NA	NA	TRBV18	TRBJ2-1	CASSPLSGSNEQFF	TGTGCCAGCTCACCACTCTCAGGGTCCAATGAGCAGTTCTTC
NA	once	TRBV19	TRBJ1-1	CASSSSRGITEAFF	TGTGCCAGTAGCTCGAGCCGCGGGATCACTGAAGCTTTCTTT
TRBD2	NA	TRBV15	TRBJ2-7	CATSTLAGGPYEQYF	TGTGCCACCAGCACTCTAGCGGGGGGTCCCTACGAGCAGTACTTC
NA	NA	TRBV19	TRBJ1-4	CASSIHEAGGSEKLFF	TGTGCCAGTAGTATACATGAGGCGGGGGGGAGTGAAAAACTGTTTTTT
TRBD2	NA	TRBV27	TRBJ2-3	CASSLGVLAGSTDTQYF	TGTGCCAGCAGTTTAGGCGTACTAGCGGGTAGCACAGATACGCAGTATTTT
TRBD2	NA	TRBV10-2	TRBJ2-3	CASSESVRAGGGDTQYF	TGCGCCAGCAGTGAGTCGGTTCGAGCGGGGGGCGGAGATACGCAGTATTTT
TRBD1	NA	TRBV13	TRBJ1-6	CASSLGQGRSPLHF	TGTGCCAGCAGCCTCGGACAGGGACGTTCACCCCTCCACTTT
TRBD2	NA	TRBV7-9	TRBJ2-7	CASSSPTSGSPVSYEQYF	TGTGCCAGCAGCTCCCCGACTAGCGGGAGCCCTGTCTCCTACGAGCAGTACTTC
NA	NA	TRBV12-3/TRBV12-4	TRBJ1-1	CASSLDWGEAFF	TGTGCCAGCAGTTTAGATTGGGGTGAAGCTTTCTTT
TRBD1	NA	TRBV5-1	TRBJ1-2	CASSHGTVPSGGYTF	TGCGCCAGCAGCCATGGGACAGTGCCCTCCGGGGGCTACACCTTC
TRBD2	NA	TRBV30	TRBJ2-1	CAWRSSGSINEQFF	TGTGCCTGGAGATCTAGCGGGAGTATAAATGAGCAGTTCTTC
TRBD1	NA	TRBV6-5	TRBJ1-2	CASSYNQGAVGYTF	TGTGCCAGCAGTTACAATCAGGGGGCGGTTGGCTACACCTTC
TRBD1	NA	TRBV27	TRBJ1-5	CASSRQQGGNQPQHF	TGTGCCAGCAGCCGACAACAGGGGGGCAATCAGCCCCAGCATTTT
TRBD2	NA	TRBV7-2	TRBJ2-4	CASSLTSGIAKNIQYF	TGTGCCAGCAGCTTGACTAGCGGGATAGCCAAAAACATTCAGTACTTC
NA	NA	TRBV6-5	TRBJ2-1	CASSYISGSGNEQFF	TGTGCCAGCAGTTACATATCTGGTAGCGGCAATGAGCAGTTCTTC
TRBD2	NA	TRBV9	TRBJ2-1	CASSFQGLQDNEQFF	TGTGCCAGCAGCTTCCAGGGACTACAAGACAATGAGCAGTTCTTC
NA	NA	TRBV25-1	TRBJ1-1	CASSLGGNTEAFF	TGTGCCAGCAGTCTTGGGGGAAACACTGAAGCTTTCTTT
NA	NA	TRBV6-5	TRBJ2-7	CASSRRDNYEQYF	TGTGCCAGCAGCCGCCGGGACAACTACGAGCAGTACTTC
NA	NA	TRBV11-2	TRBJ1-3	CASSLWGNTIYF	TGTGCCAGCAGCTTGTGGGGAAACACCATATATTTT